Listed here are 22 T cell receptor beta chains from one sample, sequenced in a study of a mutant IDH1 vaccine in newly diagnosed glioma. Time point in this sample: baseline, week 1 (first vaccination visit). Specified treatment: pre-vaccination baseline after standard-of-care therapy. Sequencing used immunoSEQ multiplex PCR; TCRdb keeps in-frame clones, though not all of them. The sample has tens of thousands of clones, 60% to 85% seen once. This specimen consisted of PBMCs, obtained from a glioma patient treated with radiotherapy, temozolomide or both. These receptors all come from a man aged 45-65 years with glioma.

This chain uses TRBV13 with TRBJ2-7, with D maybe TRBD1 (5 bases). V shed 5 bases and J shed 1 base, with 9 bases lying between them. Germline V gene data show CDR1 as PRHDT and CDR2 as FYEKMQ (reference sequence). The CDR3 loop spans 13 amino acids. The CDR3 region is CASSLDRSYEQYF. The CDR3 DNA reads as TGTGCCAGCAGCCTCGACAGATCCTACGAGCAGTACTTC.

This chain connects TRBV18 to TRBJ2-7; 8 positions agree with TRBD1. This CDR3 region has 15 residues. Germline CDR1 KGHSH, CDR2 LQKENI. Trimming took 2 bases from V and 7 from J; bases not matched to a gene: 10. The CDR3: CASSPGGRGQTEQYF. The CDR3 DNA reads TGTGCCAGCTCACCAGGGGGCAGGGGGCAAACGGAGCAGTACTTC.

The genes are TRBV7-9 and TRBJ2-6; D remains ambiguous. This CDR3 is built from 15 residues. The V gene's germline CDR1 is SEHNR and CDR2 FQNEAQ (reference sequence). V was clipped by 4 bases and J by 0 bases, with 7 bases between them. The CDR3 nucleotides are TGTGCCAGCAGCTCCACAGTCTCTGGGGCCAACGTCCTGACTTTC. Protein: CASSSTVSGANVLTF.

This clone was seen a handful of times. J is TRBJ1-5 and V is TRBV19; 11 nucleotides agree with TRBD1. CDR1 and CDR2 from the germline V gene are LNHDA and SQIVND (reference sequence). The CDR3 covers 15 residues. The V and J ends lost 4 bases and 7 bases, in that order; junction bases with no gene match: 6. This CDR3 is CASSKSDRGRQPQHF. The CDR3 nucleotides are TGTGCCAGTAGTAAATCGGACAGGGGGCGGCAGCCCCAGCATTTT.

The gene calls are TRBV9 and TRBJ1-2; D uncertain. The germline V gene encodes CDR1 SGDLS and CDR2 YYNGEE. The V and J ends lost 1 base and 8 bases respectively, with 21 bases between them. The CDR3 has 16 amino acids. The CDR3 DNA sequence: TGTGCCAGCAGCGTACTTTCCACATCCCCTGGCGGGGGCTACACCTTC. Translated: CASSVLSTSPGGGYTF.

A remark on this clone: The junction differs from germline at one of its ends, possibly a read error. The chain couples TRBV2 to TRBJ2-3, with 7 nucleotides matching TRBD2. Germline V gene data show CDR1 as SNHLY and CDR2 as FYNNEI. The CDR3 has 15 amino acids. DNA of the CDR3: TGTGCCACCAGTGTATCAAGCGGGGCAGGTTATACGCAGTATTTT. This gives the protein CATSVSSGAGYTQYF.

This chain connects TRBV28 to TRBJ2-7, with D possibly called TRBD1 or TRBD2 (5 bases each). CDR3 size: 14 residues. CDR1 is MDHEN and CDR2 is SYDVKM in the germline V gene. V was trimmed by 5 bases and J by 3 bases, leaving 14 bases between them. The CDR3 DNA follows: TGTGCCAGCAGTCCCGGGACCGAGAACTACGAGCAGTACTTC. Its protein product is CASSPGTENYEQYF. The whole variable domain, remainder taken from reference TRBV28 and TRBJ2-7, is DVKVTQSSRYLVKRTGEKVFLECVQDMDHENMFWYRQDPGLGLRLIYFSYDVKMKEKGDIPEGYSVSREKKERFSLILESASTNQTSMYLCASSPGTENYEQYFGPGTRLTVT.

This clone was observed a few times. The V gene is TRBV5-4, the J gene TRBJ2-7, with TRBD1 matching 9 bases. Trimming took 4 bases from V and 2 from J; bases not matched to a gene: 7. This CDR3 contains 15 residues. Germline-derived CDR1 and CDR2 are SGHNT and YYREEE (reference sequence). The CDR3 DNA follows: TGTGCCAGCAGCCCGACCGGGACAGGGACCTACGAGCAGTACTTC. Protein sequence: CASSPTGTGTYEQYF.

The V call is TRBV7-2, the J call TRBJ1-3, with a weak D call TRBD1 (6 bases). The CDR3 is made up of 14 amino acids. V was clipped by 5 bases and J by 7 bases, with 15 bases between them. The germline V gene has CDR1 SGHTA and CDR2 FQGNSA. In DNA form, the CDR3 reads TGTGCCAGCAGCCCCTACCACAGGGCCAACACCATATATTTT. Protein sequence: CASSPYHRANTIYF.

There are a few counts of this clone. The chain couples TRBV29-1 to TRBJ1-1, with 7 bases aligning to TRBD1. Germline lookup yields CDR1 SQVTM and CDR2 ANQGSEA. The V and J ends lost 2 bases and 4 bases, in that order; junction bases with no gene match: 13. The CDR3 loop spans 16 amino acids. The CDR3 protein is CSVEPPGRGQATEAFF. CDR3 nucleotides: TGCAGCGTTGAACCCCCTGGGAGGGGGCAGGCCACTGAAGCTTTCTTT.

This clone came up once. J is TRBJ2-7 and V is TRBV30; maybe TRBD2 (5 bases). The CDR3 has 15 amino acids. Germline loops: CDR1 GTSNPN, CDR2 SVGIG (reference sequence). Trimming pared 0 bases from V and 0 bases from J, leaving 12 bases between. CDR3 region: CAWSVRGSGSYEQYF. The DNA for the CDR3 is TGTGCCTGGAGTGTAAGAGGGTCGGGCTCCTACGAGCAGTACTTC.

The rearrangement links TRBV10-3 to TRBJ2-7, with TRBD1 matching over 7 bases. Germline CDR1 is ENHRY and CDR2 is SYGVKD. CDR3 size: 13 residues. V was clipped by 10 bases and J by 2 bases; unmatched bases: 8. The CDR3 nucleotides read TGTGCCACGATGTTCGGGACAGCCTACGAGCAGTACTTC. Protein product: CATMFGTAYEQYF.

The chain has TRBV7-9 and TRBJ2-7; TRBD1 matches at 9 bases. The CDR3 is made up of 15 amino acids. The trim removed 5 bases at V and 3 bases at J, leaving 8 bases unmatched. CDR1 and CDR2 from the germline V gene are SEHNR and FQNEAQ (reference sequence). CDR3 loop: CASSQGTGRVYEQYF. In DNA form, the CDR3 reads TGTGCCAGCAGCCAGGGGACAGGGAGGGTCTACGAGCAGTACTTC.

The rearrangement links TRBV6-5 to TRBJ1-5; TRBD1 aligns across 8 bases. V was pared by 6 bases and J by 1 base, with 5 bases of the junction left unmatched. The V gene's germline CDR1 is MNHEY and CDR2 SVGAGI. The CDR3 has 15 amino acids. The DNA of the CDR3 is TGTGCCAGCAGCCCCAGGGGGCCGAGCAATCAGCCCCAGCATTTT. Amino acid sequence: CASSPRGPSNQPQHF.

V is TRBV6-5 and J is TRBJ1-5, with D uncertain. The V and J ends lost 5 bases and 0 bases respectively, with 5 bases between them. The CDR3 contains 13 residues. CDR1 and CDR2 from the germline V gene are MNHEY and SVGAGI. In DNA form, the CDR3 reads TGTGCCAGCAGTCAAATTAGCAATCAGCCCCAGCATTTT. Translated: CASSQISNQPQHF.

This clone was observed a handful of times. The V call is TRBV5-1, the J call TRBJ1-5, with D possibly matching TRBD1 (5 bases). V was cut by 5 bases and J by 4 bases, with 10 bases left in between. The CDR3 contains 13 residues. Germline V lookup: CDR1 SGHRS, CDR2 YFSETQ. The CDR3 spells CASRRGANQPQHF. Here the CDR3 DNA reads TGCGCCAGCAGGCGTGGGGCAAATCAGCCCCAGCATTTT.

V usage is TRBV30 and J usage is TRBJ1-6, with 7 bases aligning to TRBD1. Trimming took 4 bases from V and 6 from J; bases not matched to a gene: 6. The germline gives CDR1 GTSNPN, CDR2 SVGIG (reference sequence). The CDR3 loop spans 14 amino acids. Here the CDR3 reads CAWNAGGGNSPLHF. CDR3 DNA sequence: TGTGCCTGGAACGCAGGGGGGGGTAATTCACCCCTCCACTTT.

This clone was observed once. The CDR3 is CASSPGAGDQPQHF. The CDR3 nucleotides read TGTGCCAGCTCACCGGGGGCGGGGGACCAGCCCCAGCATTTT. This rearrangement joins TRBV18 to TRBJ1-5; TRBD1 might be the D (6 bases). The germline V gene has CDR1 KGHSH and CDR2 LQKENI. There are 14 residues in the CDR3. Trimming cost V 3 bases and J 7 bases, with 13 bases left between them.

This chain uses TRBV4-3 with TRBJ1-5; no clear D. V was shortened by 0 bases and J by 6 bases, with 6 bases between the two germline ends. CDR3 size: 13 residues. Germline V gives CDR1 LGHNA, CDR2 YSLEER. CDR3 amino acids: CASSQERSQPQHF. In DNA form, the CDR3 reads TGCGCCAGCAGCCAAGAGAGGAGTCAGCCCCAGCATTTT.

This chain joins TRBV6-6 and TRBJ1-2; 8 nucleotides match TRBD1. The CDR3 sequence is 14 residues long. CDR1 is MNHNY and CDR2 is SVGAGI in the germline V gene (reference sequence). Trimming removed 4 bases from V and 3 bases from J; junction bases left unmatched: 4. The CDR3 bases are TGTGCCAGCAGTTCGACAGGGGTGGACTATGGCTACACCTTC. This translates into CASSSTGVDYGYTF.

The chain couples TRBV4-3 to TRBJ2-6; D ambiguous. V dropped 4 bases and J dropped 3 bases, with 4 bases sitting between them. The germline CDR1 and CDR2 sequences are LGHNA and YSLEER. The CDR3 is made up of 13 amino acids. DNA for the CDR3: TGCGCCAGCAGCCTAGTTGGGGCCAACGTCCTGACTTTC. It yields the protein CASSLVGANVLTF.

V is TRBV7-2 and J is TRBJ2-3; D gene uncertain. CDR3 length equals 12 residues. V was pared by 8 bases and J by 2 bases, with 8 bases between. Germline V gene sequence: CDR1 SGHTA, CDR2 FQGNSA. In DNA, the CDR3 is TGTGCCAGCGGAATTATCACAGATACGCAGTATTTT. Translating it yields CASGIITDTQYF.